A selection of T cell receptor beta chains follows, all from one sample in a study of blood T cell repertoires in COVID-19. Some clones are missing from TCRdb's copy, which holds only in-frame ones; the method was immunoSEQ multiplex PCR. The sample gives more than 200,000 clones, 81% of which show up once; around 8% is in the top ten. Specimen: peripheral blood. These receptors all stem from an elderly woman with acute or convalescent COVID-19. CDR3s include the opening cysteine and the closing phenylalanine or tryptophan. The D gene is left open where the match is weak.

D gene,J gene,V gene,CDR3 length,CDR3 protein
.,TRBJ1-1,TRBV30,11,CAWSVRVEAFF
TRBD2,TRBJ2-7,TRBV5-4,13,CASSLGEGYEQYF
TRBD2,TRBJ2-2,TRBV19,16,CASSTRLAGGTGELFF
TRBD1,TRBJ2-7,TRBV7-9,15,CASSLGEGRGLEQYF
TRBD1,TRBJ2-2,TRBV28,18,CASNHLRLGQGYIGELFF
.,TRBJ1-1,TRBV14,13,CASSRGVNTEAFF
.,TRBJ1-1,TRBV30,14,CAWRRGAGSTEAFF
TRBD1,TRBJ1-1,TRBV30,17,CAWSNRQGRLTNTEAFF
TRBD2,TRBJ2-2,TRBV5-4,18,CASSRGTSGGRMSGELFF
.,TRBJ1-1,TRBV5-1,11,CASSYGGLAFF
.,TRBJ2-2,TRBV5-1,16,CASSGTGTSNTGELFF
TRBD1,TRBJ1-6,TRBV6-6,16,CASSYSTGEGGSPLHF
TRBD1,TRBJ1-2,TRBV11-2,18,CASSLEGLGTVLLYGYTF
TRBD2,TRBJ2-3,TRBV24-1,16,CATSDPAGLAADTQYF
.,TRBJ1-5,TRBV6-5,15,CATGQPGFSNQPQHF
.,TRBJ1-2,TRBV7-3,13,CASSLPDGGGYTF
.,TRBJ1-1,TRBV7-2,13,CASSLALASEAFF
TRBD1,TRBJ2-7,TRBV5-1,15,CASSLAGQGFYEQYF
.,TRBJ1-1,TRBV4-1,15,CASSQGLQARTEAFF
.,TRBJ1-2,TRBV19,14,CASSKPGLNYGYTF
TRBD2,TRBJ2-2,TRBV7-9,16,CASSPTGTRVDGELFF
.,TRBJ1-6,TRBV3-1/TRBV3-2,15,CASSQTGSYNSPLHF
TRBD2,TRBJ2-5,TRBV9,16,CASSARSGTLGETQYF
TRBD2,TRBJ2-1,TRBV7-9,16,CASSSGLAGAGGEQFF
.,TRBJ2-5,TRBV19,12,CASSIDRQTQYF
.,TRBJ2-7,TRBV18,15,CASSPQQGRPYEQYF